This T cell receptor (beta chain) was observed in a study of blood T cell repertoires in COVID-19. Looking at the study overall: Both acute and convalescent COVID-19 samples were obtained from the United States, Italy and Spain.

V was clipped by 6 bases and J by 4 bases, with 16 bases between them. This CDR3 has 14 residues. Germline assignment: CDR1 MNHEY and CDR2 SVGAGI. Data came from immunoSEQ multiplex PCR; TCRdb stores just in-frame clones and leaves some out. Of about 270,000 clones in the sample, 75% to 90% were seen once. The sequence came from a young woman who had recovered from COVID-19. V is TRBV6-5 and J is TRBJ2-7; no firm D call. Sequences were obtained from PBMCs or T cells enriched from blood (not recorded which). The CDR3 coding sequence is TGTGCCAGCAGCCCCAGGTTAGACGGATACGAGCAGTACTTC. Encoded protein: CASSPRLDGYEQYF.